This T cell receptor beta chain was identified in a study of control samples from healthy donors and cancer patients. Method: immunoSEQ multiplex PCR; TCRdb's copy keeps in-frame clones and lacks some. The sample lists about 84,000 clones; around 84% were seen once. The CDR3 length is 18 residues. In germline, CDR1 is SGHNT, CDR2 YYREEE (reference sequence). With 0 bases clipped from V and 8 bases from J, the junction kept 17 bases outside the gene matches. The rearrangement uses TRBV5-4 and TRBJ2-1; 7 nucleotides align to TRBD2. Sample: PBMCs. This receptor was identified in a man aged 55 to 70 with head and neck cancer. The CDR3 protein is CASSLGFGAGPGGDEQFF. The CDR3 DNA reads as TGTGCCAGCAGCTTGGGGTTTGGAGCGGGACCCGGTGGGGATGAGCAGTTCTTC.